The entry below gives a single T cell receptor (beta chain) sequence along with its context. Its antigen is not known. This sample was taken from a study of human T cells and chemical hapten exposure. The time point denotes: patch test 2, 6 weeks after DPC sensitization. The treatment is: therapeutic diphenylcyclopropenone sensitization with weekly scalp DPC. TCRdb re-called the RACE reads through MiXCR, storing one row per CDR3 protein. Of approximately 90,000 distinct CDR3 sequences listed, 9.5% to 11% were seen once; the top ten hold about 2%. Study observations and caveats: Following DPC sensitization, TCRs present above 1 in 1000 frequency showed no change. Large CDR3 similarity clusters arose significantly more often from expanded TCRs than from controls.

With 5 bases clipped from V and 0 bases from J, the junction kept 10 bases outside the gene matches. This CDR3 has 18 amino acids. This chain connects TRBV12-3 or TRBV12-4 to TRBJ1-6; 7 positions match TRBD1. Sequenced material: whole blood, taken in connection with sensitization to the hapten diphenylcyclopropenone (DPC). This TCR was recovered from a man aged 35 to 55 with alopecia areata. Some clones in this sample may be carry-over from other donors' samples. The CDR3 DNA is TGTGCCAGCAGTCCCAGGGGACAGCGGAGCTCCTATAATTCACCCCTCCACTTT. Encoded protein: CASSPRGQRSSYNSPLHF.